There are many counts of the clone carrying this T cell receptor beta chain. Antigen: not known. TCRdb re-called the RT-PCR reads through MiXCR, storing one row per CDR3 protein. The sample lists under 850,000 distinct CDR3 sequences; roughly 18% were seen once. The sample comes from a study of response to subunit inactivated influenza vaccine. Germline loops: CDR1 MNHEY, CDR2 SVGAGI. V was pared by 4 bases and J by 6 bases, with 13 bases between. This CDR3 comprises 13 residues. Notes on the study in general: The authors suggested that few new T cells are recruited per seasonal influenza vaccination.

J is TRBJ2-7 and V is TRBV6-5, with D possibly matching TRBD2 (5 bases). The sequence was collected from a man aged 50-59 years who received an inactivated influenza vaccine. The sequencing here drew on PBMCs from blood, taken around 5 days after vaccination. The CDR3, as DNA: TGTGCCAGCAGTTTGGTATACGGGGTCGAGCAGTACTTC. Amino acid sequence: CASSLVYGVEQYF.